The rows below give T cell receptor beta chains drawn from one sample of a study of Tregs in tolerant kidney transplant recipients. Sequencing used immunoSEQ multiplex PCR; TCRdb keeps in-frame clones, though not all of them. The table records roughly 64,000 clones, 98% of them present only once. The specimen comprised Tregs from blood, sampled before the transplant. These receptors all come from a human donor who received a combined kidney and bone marrow transplant. Each CDR3 is given with its conserved first and last residue. A D gene is named only where the DNA matches it firmly. A clone size is listed for some rows: how often the clone was seen (once, few, many), or a class if it is expanded.

clone size	V gene	J gene	D gene	CDR3 DNA	CDR3 protein
-	TRBV6-6	TRBJ2-4	-	TGTGCCAGCAGTTCGCGGGTTACAGGGCCCAAAAACATTCAGTACTTC	CASSSRVTGPKNIQYF
-	TRBV18	TRBJ2-1	-	TGTGCCAGCTCACCACCACAGGGTTGGACCTACAATGAGCAGTTCTTC	CASSPPQGWTYNEQFF
once	TRBV7-2	TRBJ2-3	-	TGTGCCAGCAGCTTAGGACACTTCACAGATACGCAGTATTTT	CASSLGHFTDTQYF
-	TRBV5-4	TRBJ2-1	-	TGTGCCAGCAGCTTGGAACTTCCTTACAATGAGCAGTTCTTC	CASSLELPYNEQFF
-	TRBV9	TRBJ2-1	-	TGTGCCAGCAGCGTAGGGCTTAACTCCTACAATGAGCAGTTCTTC	CASSVGLNSYNEQFF
-	TRBV19	TRBJ2-1	-	TGTGCCAGTAGTAGCAGGGGTGCCTACAATGAGCAGTTCTTC	CASSSRGAYNEQFF
once	TRBV27	TRBJ2-6	TRBD1	TGTGCCAGCAGCCTAGTGGGGACAGGCTTCTCTGGGGCCAACGTCCTGACTTTC	CASSLVGTGFSGANVLTF
-	TRBV15	TRBJ2-6	-	TGTGCCACCAGCAGAGGACAGGTCACTAGTAGGAGGGCCAACGTCCTGACTTTC	CATSRGQVTSRRANVLTF
-	TRBV11-3	TRBJ2-1	TRBD1	TGTGCCATCTCAGGGACAGGGGCCTACAATGAGCAGTTCTTC	CAISGTGAYNEQFF
-	TRBV28	TRBJ2-4	TRBD1	TGTGCCAGCAGTTCCGGGACAGGGAGAAACATTCAGTACTTC	CASSSGTGRNIQYF
once	TRBV19	TRBJ2-7	-	TGTGCCAGTAGACTTTCATTAGCTTCCGAGCAGTACTTC	CASRLSLASEQYF
-	TRBV19	TRBJ1-5	TRBD1	TGTGCCAGTAGTCCCCTGGGACAGCTCCAGCATTTT	CASSPLGQLQHF
once	TRBV13	TRBJ1-1	-	TGTGCCAATACGAGGCGGAGTGGTAGTACTGAAGCTTTCTTT	CANTRRSGSTEAFF
-	TRBV5-4	TRBJ2-7	TRBD2	TGTGCCAGCAGCACAAAGCGGGGGGCCTACGAGCAGTACTTC	CASSTKRGAYEQYF
-	TRBV5-3	TRBJ2-5	-	TGTGCCAGAAGGGCCAGAGAGACCCAGTACTTC	CARRARETQYF
-	TRBV7-9	TRBJ2-5	-	TGTGCCAGCAGCTTAGGGAGTAGAATAGAGACCCAGTACTTC	CASSLGSRIETQYF
-	TRBV9	TRBJ2-7	TRBD2	TGTGCCAGCAGCGTAGGGCAGGGAGGGCACGAGCAGTACTTC	CASSVGQGGHEQYF
once	TRBV7-2	TRBJ2-2	TRBD2	TGTGCCAGCAGCTGGACTAGCGGGGGGGCGTCCGGGGAGCTGTTTTTT	CASSWTSGGASGELFF
-	TRBV7-8	TRBJ2-1	-	TGTGCCAGCAGCTTACGACTACCCCCCTACAATGAGCAGTTCTTC	CASSLRLPPYNEQFF
-	TRBV7-3	TRBJ2-1	TRBD2	TGTGCCAGCAGCTCTCATAGCGGGAGTGTCTACAATGAGCAGTTCTTC	CASSSHSGSVYNEQFF
-	TRBV7-8	TRBJ2-7	TRBD1	TGTGCCAGCAGCCTAGAGAGGGACAGCTCCTCAAGCACCGAGCAGTACTTC	CASSLERDSSSSTEQYF
-	TRBV18	TRBJ2-5	-	TGTGCCAGCTCACCAGGTCGTGTCAGTTTAAAAGAGACCCAGTACTTC	CASSPGRVSLKETQYF
-	TRBV2	TRBJ2-3	-	TGTGCCAGCAGTGGAAGCGGTACTAGCACAGATACGCAGTATTTT	CASSGSGTSTDTQYF
-	TRBV6-5	TRBJ1-6	-	TGTGCCAGCAGTTATCCGACACCAGCCGGTAATTCACCCCTCCACTTT	CASSYPTPAGNSPLHF
-	TRBV4-2	TRBJ2-2	-	TGTGCCAGCAGCCAAGGTAGAAACACCGGGGAGCTGTTTTTT	CASSQGRNTGELFF
once	TRBV13	TRBJ1-1	-	TGTGCCAGCAGTAAATCGGTGAACACTGAAGCTTTCTTT	CASSKSVNTEAFF
once	TRBV10-3	TRBJ2-7	-	TGTGCCATCAGTCTAGGTCCGGGGAGGTCAGCCGAGCAGTACTTC	CAISLGPGRSAEQYF
-	TRBV7-2	TRBJ2-7	TRBD2	TGTGCCAGCAGCTTGAACCTAGCGGCCTCCTACGAGCAGTACTTC	CASSLNLAASYEQYF
-	TRBV7-8	TRBJ2-1	TRBD2	TGTGCCAGCCTACCGGGACTAAGTTACAATGAGCAGTTCTTC	CASLPGLSYNEQFF
-	TRBV5-4	TRBJ2-1	TRBD1	TGTGCCAGCAGCCTGGACAGGTACAATGAGCAGTTCTTC	CASSLDRYNEQFF
once	TRBV6-1	TRBJ2-4	-	TGTGCCAGCAGTGAATGGGCCTTCCTGTACTTC	CASSEWAFLYF
-	TRBV14	TRBJ2-7	-	TGTGCCAGCCGCAACAGGGGGGGTAACGAGCAGTACTTC	CASRNRGGNEQYF
-	TRBV6-4	TRBJ2-2	-	TGTGCCAGCAGTGTACAAAGTAACACCGGGGAGCTGTTTTTT	CASSVQSNTGELFF
-	TRBV4-1	TRBJ1-5	-	TGCGCCAGCAGCCAAGTGGACATCGGCAATCAGCCCCAGCATTTT	CASSQVDIGNQPQHF
-	TRBV20-1	TRBJ1-1	-	TGCAGTGCTAGACCCTACACTGAAGCTTTCTTT	CSARPYTEAFF
once	TRBV7-2	TRBJ2-2	TRBD2	TGTGCCAGCAGCTTGAACGGGGGGGCCCTCACCGGGGAGCTGTTTTTT	CASSLNGGALTGELFF
-	TRBV29-1	TRBJ1-2	-	TGCAGCGTTGAAGAGCAGCAGGGCTATGGCTACACCTTC	CSVEEQQGYGYTF
-	TRBV7-3	TRBJ1-1	TRBD1	TGTGCCAGCAGATCCGACAGGGGGAACACTGAAGCTTTCTTT	CASRSDRGNTEAFF
-	TRBV18	TRBJ2-1	TRBD1	TGTGCCAGCTCACTCACCGGGACAGAGAACTACAATGAGCAGTTCTTC	CASSLTGTENYNEQFF
-	TRBV19	TRBJ1-2	-	TGTGCCAGTAGTATAGGGGGGGAAAGTGGCTACACCTTC	CASSIGGESGYTF
-	TRBV7-2	TRBJ2-7	-	TGTGCCAGCAGCTTATACGGCGGGGAGTACGAGCAGTACTTC	CASSLYGGEYEQYF
-	TRBV7-2	TRBJ1-2	-	TGTGCCAGCAGCTTAGGTAGCAGCACGGTCTATGGCTACACCTTC	CASSLGSSTVYGYTF
-	TRBV19	TRBJ1-6	-	TGTGCCAGTAAGCGGGGCACCAATTCACCCCTCCACTTT	CASKRGTNSPLHF
-	TRBV6-5	TRBJ2-7	TRBD2	TGTGCCAGCAGTTCCTCCCTAGCGGGAACTAAATACGAGCAGTACTTC	CASSSSLAGTKYEQYF
-	TRBV9	TRBJ2-1	TRBD1	TGTGCCAGCAGCGTAGTTACAGGGGTAAACTACAATGAGCAGTTCTTC	CASSVVTGVNYNEQFF
-	TRBV7-8	TRBJ2-3	TRBD2	TGTGCCAGCAGCATAGGACTAGCGGGAGGCACAGATACGCAGTATTTT	CASSIGLAGGTDTQYF